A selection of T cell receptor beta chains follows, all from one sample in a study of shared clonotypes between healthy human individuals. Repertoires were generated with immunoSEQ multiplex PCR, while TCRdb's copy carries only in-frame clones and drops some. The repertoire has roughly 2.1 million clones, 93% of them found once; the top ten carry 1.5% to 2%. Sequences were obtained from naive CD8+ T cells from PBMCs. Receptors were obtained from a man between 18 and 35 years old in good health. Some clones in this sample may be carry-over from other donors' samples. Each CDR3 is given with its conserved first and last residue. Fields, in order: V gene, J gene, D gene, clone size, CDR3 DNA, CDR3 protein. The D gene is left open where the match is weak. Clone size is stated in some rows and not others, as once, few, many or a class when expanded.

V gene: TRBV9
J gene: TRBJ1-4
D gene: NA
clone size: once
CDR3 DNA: TGTGCCAGCAGCGTAGCCCCGACAGCCCTGGGGGAAAAACTGTTTTTT
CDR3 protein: CASSVAPTALGEKLFF

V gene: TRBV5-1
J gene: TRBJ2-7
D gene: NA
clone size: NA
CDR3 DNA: TGCGCCAGCAGCTTGGGGGGTAGCGGGACAGTCGTGTCCTACGAGCAGTACTTC
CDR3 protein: CASSLGGSGTVVSYEQYF

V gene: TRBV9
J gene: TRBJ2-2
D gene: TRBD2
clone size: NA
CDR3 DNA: TGTGCCAGCAGCGGTGGACTAGCGGGACCTAACACCGGGGAGCTGTTTTTT
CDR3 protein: CASSGGLAGPNTGELFF

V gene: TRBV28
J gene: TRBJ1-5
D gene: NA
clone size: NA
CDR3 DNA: TGTGCCAGCAGGTTACTTTTGGGTGTGGGGGCTCAGCCCCAGCATTTT
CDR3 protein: CASRLLLGVGAQPQHF

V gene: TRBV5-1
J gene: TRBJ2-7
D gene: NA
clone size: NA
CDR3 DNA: NA
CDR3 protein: CASSAFGAAYEQYF

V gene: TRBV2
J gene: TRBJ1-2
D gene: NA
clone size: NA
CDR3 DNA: TGTGCCAGCAGTGATGGCTCTGACATTTCTTGGCATGGCTACACCTTC
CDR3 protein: CASSDGSDISWHGYTF

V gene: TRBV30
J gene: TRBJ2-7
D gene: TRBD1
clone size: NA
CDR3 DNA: TGTGCCGGAATTGACAGGGAAGAAAGCGAGCAGTACTTC
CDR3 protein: CAGIDREESEQYF

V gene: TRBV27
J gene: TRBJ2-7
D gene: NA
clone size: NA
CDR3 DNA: TGTGCCAGCAGTTTACGCGGGCCATACGAGCAGTACTTC
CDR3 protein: CASSLRGPYEQYF

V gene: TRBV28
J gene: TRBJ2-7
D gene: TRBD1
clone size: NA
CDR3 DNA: TGTGCCAGCACCAACCCTTCAACAGGGGCCGGCTACGAGCAGTACTTC
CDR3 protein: CASTNPSTGAGYEQYF

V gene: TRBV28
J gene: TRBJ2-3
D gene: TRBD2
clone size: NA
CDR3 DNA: TGTGCCAGCAGTTTCCTAGCGGGAGGACTCACAGATACGCAGTATTTT
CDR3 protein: CASSFLAGGLTDTQYF

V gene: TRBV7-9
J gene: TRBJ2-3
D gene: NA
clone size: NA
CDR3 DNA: TGTGCCAGCAGCCCCAGCCCAGATACGCAGTATTTT
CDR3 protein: CASSPSPDTQYF

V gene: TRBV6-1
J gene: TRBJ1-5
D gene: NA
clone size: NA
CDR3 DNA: TGTGCCAGCAGTGAATGGTGGATAAGCAATCAGCCCCAGCATTTT
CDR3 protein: CASSEWWISNQPQHF

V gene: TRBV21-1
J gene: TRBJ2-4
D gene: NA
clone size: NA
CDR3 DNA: TGTGCCAGCAGCAAAGTTCTGGGGGTGGGCTCAGCCAAAAACATTCAGTACTTC
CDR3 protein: CASSKVLGVGSAKNIQYF

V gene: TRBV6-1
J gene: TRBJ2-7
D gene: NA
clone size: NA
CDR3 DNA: TGTGCCAGCAGTGAAAACTACGAGCAGTACTTC
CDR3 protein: CASSENYEQYF

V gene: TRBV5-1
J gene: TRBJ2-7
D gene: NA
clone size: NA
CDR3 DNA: TGCGCCAGCAGCCCGCACACAGACTACGAGCAGTACTTC
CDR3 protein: CASSPHTDYEQYF

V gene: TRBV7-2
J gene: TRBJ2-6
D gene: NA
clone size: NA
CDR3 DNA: TGTGCCAGCAGCGAAGACCCGGGTGTGGGCCCCTCTGGGGCCAACGTCCTGACTTTC
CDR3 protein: CASSEDPGVGPSGANVLTF

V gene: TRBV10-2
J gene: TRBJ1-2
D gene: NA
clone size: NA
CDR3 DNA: TGCGCCAGCAGTGAGTACAGGGTCCATGGCTACACCTTC
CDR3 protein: CASSEYRVHGYTF

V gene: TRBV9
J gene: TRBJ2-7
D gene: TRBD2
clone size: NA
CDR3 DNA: TGTGCCAGCAGCGGAGGGGCTAGCGGGGCGATCTCCTACGAGCAGTACTTC
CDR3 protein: CASSGGASGAISYEQYF

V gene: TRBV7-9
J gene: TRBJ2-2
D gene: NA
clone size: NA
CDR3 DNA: TGTGCCAGCAGCCCCTTCCGGTACACCGGGGAGCTGTTTTTT
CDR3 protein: CASSPFRYTGELFF

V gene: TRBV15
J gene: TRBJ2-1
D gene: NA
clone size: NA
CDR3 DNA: TGTGCCACCAGCAGGGGGTCTACGGACAATGAGCAGTTCTTC
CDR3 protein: CATSRGSTDNEQFF

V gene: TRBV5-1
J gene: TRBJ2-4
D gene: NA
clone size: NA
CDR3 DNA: TGCGCCAGCAGCTACGACAAAAACATTCAGTACTTC
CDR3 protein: CASSYDKNIQYF

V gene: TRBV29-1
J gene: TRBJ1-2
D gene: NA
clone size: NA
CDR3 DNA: TGCAGCGTTGAAGATCAGCGGGGGTACGGCTACACCTTC
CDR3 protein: CSVEDQRGYGYTF

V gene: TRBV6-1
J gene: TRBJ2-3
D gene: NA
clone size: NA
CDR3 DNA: TGTGCCAGCAGTGAAGGCTTCGGGCGCACAGATACGCAGTATTTT
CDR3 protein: CASSEGFGRTDTQYF

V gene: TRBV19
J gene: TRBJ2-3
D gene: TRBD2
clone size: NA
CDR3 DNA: TGTGCCAGTAGGTGGCGGGAGGGGTGGACAGATACGCAGTATTTT
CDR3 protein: CASRWREGWTDTQYF

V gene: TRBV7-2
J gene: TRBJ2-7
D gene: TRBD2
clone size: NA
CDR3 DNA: TGTGCCAGCAGCTTCTCCGGGACTAGCGGCTACGAGCAGTACTTC
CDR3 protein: CASSFSGTSGYEQYF

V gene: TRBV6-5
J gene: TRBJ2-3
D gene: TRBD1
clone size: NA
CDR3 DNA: TGTGCCAGCAGCCCCCGCGACAGGGCCACGCAGTATTTT
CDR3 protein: CASSPRDRATQYF

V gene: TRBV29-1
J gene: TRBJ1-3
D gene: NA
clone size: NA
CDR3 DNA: TGCAGCGTTGAAATCCCGACACCTCTCTCTGGAAACACCATATATTTT
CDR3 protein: CSVEIPTPLSGNTIYF

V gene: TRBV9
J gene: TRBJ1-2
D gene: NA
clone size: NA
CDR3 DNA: TGTGCCAGCAGCGTAGGGGGGGCAGGGCCGCCACCTTCTAACTATGGCTACACCTTC
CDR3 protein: CASSVGGAGPPPSNYGYTF

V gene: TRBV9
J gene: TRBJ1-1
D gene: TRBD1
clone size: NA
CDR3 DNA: TGTGCCAGCAGCGTCGGACAGGGGCTGAACACTGAAGCTTTCTTT
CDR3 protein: CASSVGQGLNTEAFF

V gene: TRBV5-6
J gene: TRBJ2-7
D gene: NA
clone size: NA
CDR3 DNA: TGTGCCAGCAGCGGGGGTGGAGTCTCCTACGAGCAGTACTTC
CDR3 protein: CASSGGGVSYEQYF

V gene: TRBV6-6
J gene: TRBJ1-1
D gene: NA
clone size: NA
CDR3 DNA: TGTGCCAGCAGCCCAGGGGTCATGAACACTGAAGCTTTCTTT
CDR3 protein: CASSPGVMNTEAFF

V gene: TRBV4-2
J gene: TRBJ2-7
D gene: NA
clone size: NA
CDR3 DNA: TGTGCCAGCAGCCAAGTGGAGGGCGGGCCCTACGAGCAGTACTTC
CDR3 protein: CASSQVEGGPYEQYF

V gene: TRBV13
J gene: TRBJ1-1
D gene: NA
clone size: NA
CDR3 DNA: TGTGCCAGCAGCTTAGATCACAGCGGGATGAACACTGAAGCTTTCTTT
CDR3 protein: CASSLDHSGMNTEAFF

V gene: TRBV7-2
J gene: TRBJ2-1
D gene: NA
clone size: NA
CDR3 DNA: TGTGCCAGCAGCCCCCGTCCCAGGGGCACTGAGCAGTTCTTC
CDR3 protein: CASSPRPRGTEQFF

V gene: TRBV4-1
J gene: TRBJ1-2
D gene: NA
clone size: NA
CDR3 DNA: TGCGCCAGCAGCCAACTGGATACAGGGAACTATGGCTACACCTTC
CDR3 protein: CASSQLDTGNYGYTF

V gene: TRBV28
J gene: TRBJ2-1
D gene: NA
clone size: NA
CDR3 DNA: TGTGCCAGCAGTCCTAGGGGACGGACCAATGAGCAGTTCTTC
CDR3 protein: CASSPRGRTNEQFF

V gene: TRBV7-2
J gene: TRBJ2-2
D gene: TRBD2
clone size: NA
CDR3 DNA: TGTGCCTACGACCCGGGGGGGGAGGTTTACACCGGGGAGCTGTTTTTT
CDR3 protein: CAYDPGGEVYTGELFF

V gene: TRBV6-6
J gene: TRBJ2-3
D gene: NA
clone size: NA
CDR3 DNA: TGTGCCAGCAGCCGTCTGGGGACACGCACAGATACGCAGTATTTT
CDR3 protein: CASSRLGTRTDTQYF

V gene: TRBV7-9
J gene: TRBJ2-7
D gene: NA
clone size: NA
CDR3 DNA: TGTGCCAGCAGCTGGGGGTCCTACGAGCAGTACTTC
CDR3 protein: CASSWGSYEQYF

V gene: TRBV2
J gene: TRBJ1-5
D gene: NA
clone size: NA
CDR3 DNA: TGTGCCAGCAGTGAGGGATTACAGAAAAATCAGCCCCAGCATTTT
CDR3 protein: CASSEGLQKNQPQHF

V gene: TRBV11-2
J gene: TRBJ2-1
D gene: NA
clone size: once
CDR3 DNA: TGTGCCAGCAGCTTAGTTTCTAGGGGAAGAGAGCAGTTCTTC
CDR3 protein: CASSLVSRGREQFF

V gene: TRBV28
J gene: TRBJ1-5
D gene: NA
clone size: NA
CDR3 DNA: TGTGCCAGTACAGGTCCAGAACACTATAGCAATCAGCCCCAGCATTTT
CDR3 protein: CASTGPEHYSNQPQHF

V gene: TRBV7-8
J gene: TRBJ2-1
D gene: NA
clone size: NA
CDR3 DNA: TGTGCCAGCAGCTTAGCGGGGAGTCCCCCATCCGAGGCCTACAATGAGCAGTTCTTC
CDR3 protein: CASSLAGSPPSEAYNEQFF

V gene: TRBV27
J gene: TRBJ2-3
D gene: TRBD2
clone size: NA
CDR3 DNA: TGTGCCAGCACCCACCTAGCGGGAGGGCCCGCAGATACGCAGTATTTT
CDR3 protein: CASTHLAGGPADTQYF

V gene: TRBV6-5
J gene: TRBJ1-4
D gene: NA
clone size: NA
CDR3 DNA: TGTGCCAGCAGTTACATGTCCCAGGCAACTAATGAAAAACTGTTTTTT
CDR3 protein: CASSYMSQATNEKLFF

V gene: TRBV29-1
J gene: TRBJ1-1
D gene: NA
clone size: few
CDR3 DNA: TGCAGCGTTGACACCACTGAAGCTTTCTTT
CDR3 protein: CSVDTTEAFF